This T cell receptor beta chain was documented in a study of blood T cell repertoires in COVID-19. As regards this clone: This specimen includes other DNA sequences encoding the same CDR3.

This CDR3 is built from 15 residues. The germline CDR1 and CDR2 sequences are SGHNT and YYREEE (reference sequence). Trimming took off 4 bases at V and 0 bases at J, with 8 bases between the two ends. Original handling: Estimation of nucleated cell counts relied on the amplification of reference gene primers. Sequencing was performed with immunoSEQ multiplex PCR; in TCRdb, only in-frame clones are kept and a portion is missing. That table furnishes V, J and clone size, whereas the DNA furnished D and trimming. This sample has hundreds of thousands of clones, with about 87% found just once. This receptor was identified in a woman aged 40 to 50 who had recovered from COVID-19. Specimen: peripheral blood. The chain joins TRBV5-4 to TRBJ2-6, with D perhaps TRBD1 (5 bases). The CDR3 bases are TGTGCCAGCAGCCCCCAGGGCTCTGGGGCCAACGTCCTGACTTTC. Its protein product is CASSPQGSGANVLTF.